The rows below give T cell receptor beta chains drawn from one sample of a study of CD8+CD57+ T cells in acquired aplastic anemia. Each CDR3 protein gets one entry after TCRdb re-called the reads with MiXCR. This table has roughly 250,000 distinct CDR3 sequences, around 45% appearing once. Source material: sorted CD4+, CD8+, or CD8+CD57+ T cells (not recorded which) from PBMCs. These receptors all stem from a human donor with aplastic anemia. Both conserved end residues are part of each CDR3. The order of the fields is clone size, V gene, J gene, D gene, CDR3 protein, CDR3 DNA. D genes are given only for firm matches. Not every row has a clone size; where given, it reads once, few, many or a size class.

clone_size: -; v_call: TRBV9; j_call: TRBJ2-7; d_call: TRBD2; cdr3_aa: CASSVGLAGGSYEQYF; cdr3_nt: TGTGCCAGCAGCGTAGGACTAGCGGGAGGTTCCTACGAGCAGTACTTC
clone_size: many; v_call: TRBV6-5; j_call: TRBJ2-7; d_call: -; cdr3_aa: CASSYVTGQDEQYF; cdr3_nt: TGTGCCAGCAGTTACGTGACAGGTCAGGACGAGCAGTACTTC
clone_size: many; v_call: TRBV24-1; j_call: TRBJ2-7; d_call: TRBD2; cdr3_aa: CATSCLELAVVSYEQYF; cdr3_nt: TGTGCCACCAGTTGCTTAGAGCTAGCGGTGGTCTCCTACGAGCAGTACTTC
clone_size: many; v_call: TRBV5-6; j_call: TRBJ1-5; d_call: -; cdr3_aa: CASSLASSSNQPQHF; cdr3_nt: TGTGCCAGCAGCTTGGCCTCGAGTAGCAATCAGCCCCAGCATTTT
clone_size: many; v_call: TRBV7-9; j_call: TRBJ2-2; d_call: -; cdr3_aa: CASTITGPFAGELFF; cdr3_nt: TGTGCCAGCACTATAACTGGCCCCTTCGCCGGGGAGCTGTTTTTT
clone_size: many; v_call: TRBV7-2; j_call: TRBJ2-7; d_call: -; cdr3_aa: CASSTRTSSYEQYF; cdr3_nt: TGTGCCAGCAGCACAAGGACGTCCTCCTACGAGCAGTACTTC
clone_size: -; v_call: TRBV10-3; j_call: TRBJ1-1; d_call: -; cdr3_aa: CAIRDALNTEAFF; cdr3_nt: TGTGCCATCAGAGACGCCCTGAACACTGAAGCTTTCTTT
clone_size: -; v_call: TRBV24-1; j_call: TRBJ2-3; d_call: -; cdr3_aa: CATSDRDLTKYF; cdr3_nt: TGTGCCACCAGTGATCGAGACCTTACCAAGTATTTT
clone_size: -; v_call: TRBV20-1; j_call: TRBJ1-2; d_call: -; cdr3_aa: CSASSYYGYTF; cdr3_nt: TGCAGTGCTAGTTCCTACTATGGCTACACCTTC
clone_size: many; v_call: TRBV6-2/TRBV6-3; j_call: TRBJ1-2; d_call: -; cdr3_aa: CASRTGSHYGYTF; cdr3_nt: TGTGCCAGCAGAACAGGGTCCCACTATGGCTACACCTTC
clone_size: -; v_call: TRBV7-9; j_call: TRBJ1-1; d_call: -; cdr3_aa: CASSSPGEGNTEAFF; cdr3_nt: TGTGCCAGCAGCTCTCCAGGGGAAGGGAACACTGAAGCTTTCTTT
clone_size: many; v_call: TRBV4-3; j_call: TRBJ2-3; d_call: -; cdr3_aa: CASSQEFGGRSDTQYF; cdr3_nt: TGCGCCAGCAGCCAAGAATTCGGGGGGCGGTCTGATACGCAGTATTTT
clone_size: many; v_call: TRBV7-8; j_call: TRBJ1-2; d_call: -; cdr3_aa: CASSLGAGSYGYTF; cdr3_nt: TGTGCCAGCAGCTTAGGGGCAGGGAGCTATGGCTACACCTTC
clone_size: -; v_call: TRBV28; j_call: TRBJ2-7; d_call: -; cdr3_aa: CATIQRRMPYEQYF; cdr3_nt: TGTGCCACCATACAACGCCGGATGCCCTACGAGCAGTACTTC
clone_size: -; v_call: TRBV19; j_call: TRBJ1-1; d_call: -; cdr3_aa: CASSLEGGAFF; cdr3_nt: TGTGCCAGTAGCCTGGAAGGAGGGGCTTTCTTT
clone_size: many; v_call: TRBV12-3/TRBV12-4; j_call: TRBJ1-1; d_call: TRBD1; cdr3_aa: CASRRQGYTEAFF; cdr3_nt: TGTGCCAGCAGGAGACAGGGGTACACTGAAGCTTTCTTT
clone_size: -; v_call: TRBV10-3; j_call: TRBJ1-1; d_call: -; cdr3_aa: CAISHPGENTEAFF; cdr3_nt: TGTGCCATCAGTCACCCGGGCGAGAACACTGAAGCTTTCTTT
clone_size: many; v_call: TRBV12-3/TRBV12-4; j_call: TRBJ1-4; d_call: -; cdr3_aa: CASTFGPVRRGEKLFF; cdr3_nt: TGTGCCAGCACTTTCGGCCCCGTTAGGAGGGGTGAAAAACTGTTTTTT
clone_size: -; v_call: TRBV5-1; j_call: TRBJ1-2; d_call: -; cdr3_aa: CASSLVAEKDGYTF; cdr3_nt: TGCGCCAGCAGCTTGGTGGCAGAAAAGGATGGCTACACCTTC
clone_size: many; v_call: TRBV15; j_call: TRBJ1-1; d_call: -; cdr3_aa: CATSLGSMNTEAFF; cdr3_nt: TGTGCCACCAGCCTCGGATCTATGAACACTGAAGCTTTCTTT
clone_size: -; v_call: TRBV9; j_call: TRBJ1-2; d_call: -; cdr3_aa: CASSVDGNNYGYTF; cdr3_nt: TGTGCCAGCAGCGTAGACGGAAATAACTACGGCTACACCTTC
clone_size: many; v_call: TRBV11-3; j_call: TRBJ2-3; d_call: TRBD2; cdr3_aa: CASSLGLPPLYTQYF; cdr3_nt: TGTGCCAGCAGCCTGGGACTACCGCCTTTATATACGCAGTATTTT
clone_size: few; v_call: TRBV6-6; j_call: TRBJ2-4; d_call: -; cdr3_aa: CASKGGLNIQYF; cdr3_nt: TGTGCCAGCAAAGGAGGGTTGAACATTCAGTACTTC